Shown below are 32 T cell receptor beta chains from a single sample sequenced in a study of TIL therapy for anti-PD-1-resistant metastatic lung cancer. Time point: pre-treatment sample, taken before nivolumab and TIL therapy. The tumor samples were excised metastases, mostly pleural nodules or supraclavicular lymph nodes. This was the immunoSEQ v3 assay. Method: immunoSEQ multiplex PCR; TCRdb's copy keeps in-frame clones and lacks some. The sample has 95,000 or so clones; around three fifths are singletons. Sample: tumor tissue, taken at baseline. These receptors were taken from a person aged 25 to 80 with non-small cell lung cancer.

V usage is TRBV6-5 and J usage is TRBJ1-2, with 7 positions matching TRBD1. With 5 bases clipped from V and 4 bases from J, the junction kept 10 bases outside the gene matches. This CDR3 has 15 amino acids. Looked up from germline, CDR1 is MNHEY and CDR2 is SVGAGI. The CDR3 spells CASSTGEGDGYGYTF. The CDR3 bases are TGTGCCAGCAGTACAGGGGAGGGGGATGGCTATGGCTACACCTTC.

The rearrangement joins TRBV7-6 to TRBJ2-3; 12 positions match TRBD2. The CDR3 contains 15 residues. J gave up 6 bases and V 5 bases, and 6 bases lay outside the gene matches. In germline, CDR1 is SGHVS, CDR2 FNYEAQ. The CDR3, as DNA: TGTGCCAGCAGCCCGACTAGCGGGAGCTTGGATACGCAGTATTTT. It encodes CASSPTSGSLDTQYF.

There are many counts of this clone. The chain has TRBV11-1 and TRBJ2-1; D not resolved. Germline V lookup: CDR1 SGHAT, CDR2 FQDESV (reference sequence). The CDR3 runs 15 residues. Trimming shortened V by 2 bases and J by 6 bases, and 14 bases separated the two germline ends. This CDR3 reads CASSLTERWTNEQFF. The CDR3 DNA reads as TGTGCCAGCAGCTTAACTGAGAGGTGGACCAATGAGCAGTTCTTC.

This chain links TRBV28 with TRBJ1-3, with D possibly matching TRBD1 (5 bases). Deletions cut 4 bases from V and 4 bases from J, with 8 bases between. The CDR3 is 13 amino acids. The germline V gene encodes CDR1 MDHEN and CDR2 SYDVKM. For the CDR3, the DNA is TGTGCCAGCAGTTCAGGGTGGGGAAACACCATATATTTT. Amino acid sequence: CASSSGWGNTIYF.

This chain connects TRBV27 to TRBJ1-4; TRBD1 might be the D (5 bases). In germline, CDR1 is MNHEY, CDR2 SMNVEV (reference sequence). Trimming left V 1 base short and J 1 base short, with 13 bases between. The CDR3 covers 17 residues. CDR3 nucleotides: TGTGCCAGCAGTTTATGGTCAGGGACCTTAACTAATGAAAAACTGTTTTTT. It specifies CASSLWSGTLTNEKLFF.

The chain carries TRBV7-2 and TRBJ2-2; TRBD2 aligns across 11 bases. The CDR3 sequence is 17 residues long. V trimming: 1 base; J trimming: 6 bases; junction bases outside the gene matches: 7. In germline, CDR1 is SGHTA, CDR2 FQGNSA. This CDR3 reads CASSLVAGGQFAGELFF. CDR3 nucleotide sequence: TGTGCCAGCAGCTTAGTAGCGGGGGGGCAATTCGCCGGGGAGCTGTTTTTT.

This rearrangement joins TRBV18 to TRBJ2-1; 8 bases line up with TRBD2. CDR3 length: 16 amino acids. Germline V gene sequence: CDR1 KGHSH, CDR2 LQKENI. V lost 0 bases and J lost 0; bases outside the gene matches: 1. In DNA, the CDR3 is TGTGCCAGCTCACCACCAGGGACTAGCTCCTACAATGAGCAGTTCTTC. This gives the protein CASSPPGTSSYNEQFF.

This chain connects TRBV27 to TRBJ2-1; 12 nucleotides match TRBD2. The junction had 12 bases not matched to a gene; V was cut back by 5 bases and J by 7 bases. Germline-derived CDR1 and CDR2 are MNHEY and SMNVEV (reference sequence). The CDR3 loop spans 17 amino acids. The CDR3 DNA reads TGTGCCAGCAGTCTCGGGACTAGCGGGCCACTTCTTAATGAGCAGTTCTTC. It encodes CASSLGTSGPLLNEQFF.

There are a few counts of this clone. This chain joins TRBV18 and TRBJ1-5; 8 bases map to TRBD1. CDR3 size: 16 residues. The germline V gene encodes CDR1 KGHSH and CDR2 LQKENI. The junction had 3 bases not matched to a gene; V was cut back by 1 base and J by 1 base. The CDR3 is CASSPLGDRSNQPQHF. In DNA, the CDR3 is TGTGCCAGCTCACCACTCGGGGACAGGAGCAATCAGCCCCAGCATTTT.

In DNA form, the CDR3 reads TGTGCCAGCAGCCTAGGGGCCCTTTATAATTCACCCCTCCACTTT. Amino acid sequence: CASSLGALYNSPLHF. V is TRBV7-2 and J is TRBJ1-6, with a tentative D call TRBD1 (5 bases). From germline, CDR1 is SGHTA and CDR2 FQGNSA. The CDR3 sequence is 15 residues long. With 5 bases removed from V and 4 bases from J, the gap between germline ends came to 12 bases. Filled out from reference TRBV7-2 and TRBJ1-6, the complete variable domain reads GAGVSQSPSNKVTEKGKDVELRCDPISGHTALYWYRQSLGQGLEFLIYFQGNSAPDKSGLPSDRFSAERTGGSVSTLTIQRTQQEDSAVYLCASSLGALYNSPLHFGNGTRLTVT.

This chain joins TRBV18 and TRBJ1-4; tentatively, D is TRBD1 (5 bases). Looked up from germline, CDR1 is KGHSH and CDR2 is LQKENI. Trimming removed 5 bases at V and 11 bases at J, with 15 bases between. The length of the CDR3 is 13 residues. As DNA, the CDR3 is TGTGCCAGCTCAACCGGGACGGCAGATAAACTGTTTTTT. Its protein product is CASSTGTADKLFF.

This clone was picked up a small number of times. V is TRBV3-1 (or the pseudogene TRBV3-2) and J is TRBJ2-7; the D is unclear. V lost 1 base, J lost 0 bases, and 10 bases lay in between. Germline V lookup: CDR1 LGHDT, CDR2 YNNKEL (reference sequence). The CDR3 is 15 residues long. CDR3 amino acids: CASSQAFTGSYEQYF. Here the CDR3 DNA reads TGTGCCAGCAGCCAAGCCTTTACGGGCTCCTACGAGCAGTACTTC.

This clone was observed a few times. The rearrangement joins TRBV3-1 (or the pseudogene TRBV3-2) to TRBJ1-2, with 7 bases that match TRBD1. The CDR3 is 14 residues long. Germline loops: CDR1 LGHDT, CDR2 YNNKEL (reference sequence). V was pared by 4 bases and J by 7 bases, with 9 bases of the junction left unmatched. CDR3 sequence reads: CASSLDRVRSGYTF. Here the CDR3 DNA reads TGTGCCAGCAGCCTAGACAGGGTTCGGAGTGGCTACACCTTC.

CDR3 DNA sequence: TGTGCCAGCAGTGGACAGGGGGTTGGTGGGGCCAACGTCCTGACTTTC. Protein: CASSGQGVGGANVLTF. The J gene is TRBJ2-6, the V gene TRBV28, with 10 bases matching TRBD1. V trimming: 5 bases; J trimming: 3 bases; junction bases outside the gene matches: 4. The germline gives CDR1 MDHEN, CDR2 SYDVKM. CDR3 length: 16 residues.

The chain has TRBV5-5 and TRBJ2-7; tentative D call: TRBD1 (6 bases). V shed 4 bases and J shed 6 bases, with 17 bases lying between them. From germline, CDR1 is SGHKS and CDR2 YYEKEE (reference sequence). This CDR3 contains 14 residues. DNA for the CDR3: TGTGCCAGCAGCCCGGAGGTTGGGACACGCGAGCAGTACTTC. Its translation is CASSPEVGTREQYF.

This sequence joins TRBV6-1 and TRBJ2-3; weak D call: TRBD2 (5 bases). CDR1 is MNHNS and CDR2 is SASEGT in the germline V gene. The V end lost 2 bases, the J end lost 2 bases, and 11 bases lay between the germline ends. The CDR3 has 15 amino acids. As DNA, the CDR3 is TGTGCCAGCAGTGAATTTACTAGGTACACAGATACGCAGTATTTT. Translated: CASSEFTRYTDTQYF.

CDR3 residues: CASSIRGDRGDGYTF. CDR3 nucleotides: TGTGCCAGCAGCATCCGCGGGGACAGGGGCGATGGCTACACCTTC. The rearrangement uses TRBV7-2 and TRBJ1-2; TRBD1 matches 10 bases. The junction had 9 bases not matched to a gene; V was cut back by 5 bases and J by 6 bases. The CDR3 length is 15 residues. Germline V gene data show CDR1 as SGHTA and CDR2 as FQGNSA. Full variable domain (outside the CDR3, taken from reference TRBV7-2 and TRBJ1-2): GAGVSQSPSNKVTEKGKDVELRCDPISGHTALYWYRQSLGQGLEFLIYFQGNSAPDKSGLPSDRFSAERTGGSVSTLTIQRTQQEDSAVYLCASSIRGDRGDGYTFGSGTRLTVV.

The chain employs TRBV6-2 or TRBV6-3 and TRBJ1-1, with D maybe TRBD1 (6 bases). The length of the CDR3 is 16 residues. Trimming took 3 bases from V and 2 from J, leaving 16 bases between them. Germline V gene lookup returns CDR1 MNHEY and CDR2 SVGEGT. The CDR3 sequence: CASSYKSGQTNTEAFF. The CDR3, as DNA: TGTGCCAGCAGTTATAAATCGGGACAAACTAACACTGAAGCTTTCTTT.

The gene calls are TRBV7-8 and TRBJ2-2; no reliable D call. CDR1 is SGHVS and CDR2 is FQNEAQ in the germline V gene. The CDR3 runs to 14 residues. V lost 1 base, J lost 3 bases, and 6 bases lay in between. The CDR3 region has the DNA TGTGCCAGCAGCTTAGGCCTATACACCGGGGAGCTGTTTTTT. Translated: CASSLGLYTGELFF.

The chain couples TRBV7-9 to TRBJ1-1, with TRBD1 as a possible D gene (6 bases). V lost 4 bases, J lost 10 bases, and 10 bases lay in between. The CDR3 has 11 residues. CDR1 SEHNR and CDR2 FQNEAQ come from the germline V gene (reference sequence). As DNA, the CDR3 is TGTGCCAGCAGCTCCCACAGGGTAGCTTTCTTT. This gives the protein CASSSHRVAFF.

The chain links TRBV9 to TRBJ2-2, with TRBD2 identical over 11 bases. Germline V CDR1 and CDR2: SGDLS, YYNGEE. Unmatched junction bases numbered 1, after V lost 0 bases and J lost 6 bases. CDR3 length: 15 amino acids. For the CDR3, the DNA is TGTGCCAGCAGCGTAGGTAGCGGGAGGGCCGGGGAGCTGTTTTTT. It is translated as CASSVGSGRAGELFF.

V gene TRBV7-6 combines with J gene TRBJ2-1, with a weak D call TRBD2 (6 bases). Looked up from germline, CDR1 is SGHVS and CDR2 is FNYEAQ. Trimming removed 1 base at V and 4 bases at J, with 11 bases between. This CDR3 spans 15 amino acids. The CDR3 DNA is TGTGCCAGCAGCTTAGAGGTAGCGGCTTACAATGAGCAGTTCTTC. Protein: CASSLEVAAYNEQFF.

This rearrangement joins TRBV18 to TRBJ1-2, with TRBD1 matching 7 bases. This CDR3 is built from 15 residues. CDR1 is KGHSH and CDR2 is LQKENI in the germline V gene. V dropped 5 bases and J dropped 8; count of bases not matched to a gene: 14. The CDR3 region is CASSTDGTALGGYTF. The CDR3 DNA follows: TGTGCCAGCTCAACCGACGGGACAGCCCTCGGGGGCTACACCTTC.

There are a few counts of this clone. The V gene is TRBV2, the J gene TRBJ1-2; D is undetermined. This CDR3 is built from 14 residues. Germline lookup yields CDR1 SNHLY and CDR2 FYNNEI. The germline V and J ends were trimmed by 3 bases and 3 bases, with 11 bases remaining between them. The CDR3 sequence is CASSEEEDYYGYTF. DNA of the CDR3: TGTGCCAGCAGTGAGGAAGAGGATTACTATGGCTACACCTTC.

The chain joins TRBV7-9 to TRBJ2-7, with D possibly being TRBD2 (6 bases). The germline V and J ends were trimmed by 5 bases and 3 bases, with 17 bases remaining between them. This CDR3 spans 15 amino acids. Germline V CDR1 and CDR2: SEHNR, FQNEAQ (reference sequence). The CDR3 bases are TGTGCCAGCAGCCAACTAGCAGGTCCCTACTACGAGCAGTACTTC. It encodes CASSQLAGPYYEQYF.

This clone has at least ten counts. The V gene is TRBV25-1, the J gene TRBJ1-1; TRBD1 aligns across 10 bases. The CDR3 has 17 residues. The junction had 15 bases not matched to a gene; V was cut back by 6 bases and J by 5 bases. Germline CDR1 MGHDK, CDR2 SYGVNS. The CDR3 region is CASSPRPGQGWRTEAFF. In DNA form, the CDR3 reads TGTGCCAGCAGCCCGAGGCCGGGACAGGGGTGGAGAACTGAAGCTTTCTTT.

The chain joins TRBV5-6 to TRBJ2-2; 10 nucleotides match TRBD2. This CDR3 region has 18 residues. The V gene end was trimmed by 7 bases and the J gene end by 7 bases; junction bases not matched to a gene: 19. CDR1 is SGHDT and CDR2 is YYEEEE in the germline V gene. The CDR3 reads CASGRLAGVVKGFGELFF. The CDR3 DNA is TGTGCCAGCGGCCGCCTAGCGGGAGTCGTTAAAGGTTTCGGGGAGCTGTTTTTT.

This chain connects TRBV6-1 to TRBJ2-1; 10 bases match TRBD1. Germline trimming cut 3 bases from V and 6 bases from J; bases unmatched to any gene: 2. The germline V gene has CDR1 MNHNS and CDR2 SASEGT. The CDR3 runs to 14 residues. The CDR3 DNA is TGTGCCAGCAGTGAGGGGACAGGGGTCAATGAGCAGTTCTTC. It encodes CASSEGTGVNEQFF.

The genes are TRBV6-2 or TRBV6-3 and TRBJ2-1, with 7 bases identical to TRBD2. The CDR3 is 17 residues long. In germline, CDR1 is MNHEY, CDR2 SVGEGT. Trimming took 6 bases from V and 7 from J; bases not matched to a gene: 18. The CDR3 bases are TGTGCCAGCAGCACTAGCGAATATTTGGGTGGGGGGAATGAGCAGTTCTTC. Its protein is CASSTSEYLGGGNEQFF.

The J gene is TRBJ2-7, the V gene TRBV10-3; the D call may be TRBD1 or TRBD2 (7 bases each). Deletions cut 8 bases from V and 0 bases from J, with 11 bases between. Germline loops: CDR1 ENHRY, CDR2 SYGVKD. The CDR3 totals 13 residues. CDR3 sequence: CAIGGDSSYEQYF. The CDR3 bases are TGTGCCATCGGGGGGGACAGCTCCTACGAGCAGTACTTC.

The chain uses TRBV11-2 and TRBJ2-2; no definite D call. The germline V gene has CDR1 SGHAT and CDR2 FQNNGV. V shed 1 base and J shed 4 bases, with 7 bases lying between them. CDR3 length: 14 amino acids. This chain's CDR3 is CASSLVQFTGELFF. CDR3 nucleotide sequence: TGTGCCAGCAGCTTAGTACAGTTCACCGGGGAGCTGTTTTTT. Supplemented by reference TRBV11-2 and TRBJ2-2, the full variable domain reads EAGVAQSPRYKIIEKRQSVAFWCNPISGHATLYWYQQILGQGPKLLIQFQNNGVVDDSQLPKDRFSAERLKGVDSTLKIQPAKLEDSAVYLCASSLVQFTGELFFGEGSRLTVL.

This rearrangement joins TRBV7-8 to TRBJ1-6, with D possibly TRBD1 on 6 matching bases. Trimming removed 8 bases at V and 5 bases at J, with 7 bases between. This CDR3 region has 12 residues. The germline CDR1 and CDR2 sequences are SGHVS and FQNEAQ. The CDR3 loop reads CASSGDNSPLHF. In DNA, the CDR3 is TGTGCCAGCTCAGGGGATAATTCACCCCTCCACTTT.